This T cell receptor (beta chain) was identified during a study of shared clonotypes between healthy human individuals. Study-wide points: On the whole, naive subsets had larger estimated richness than memory subsets had.

Assay used: immunoSEQ multiplex PCR; TCRdb lists only in-frame clones, some missing. The sample includes 2 million to 2.5 million clones, 95% of them seen just once. This clone was seen a single time. Its target is unknown. The V gene's germline CDR1 is SEHNR and CDR2 FQNEAQ (reference sequence). J lost 5 bases, V lost 10 bases, and 8 bases had no gene match. This CDR3 has 14 amino acids. The sample consisted of naive CD4+ T cells sorted from blood. Subset meaning: CD45RA+ positively selected. The chain couples TRBV7-9 to TRBJ2-1, with 10 bases lining up with TRBD2. This receptor was identified in a man between 18 and 29 years old in good health. CDR3 region: CATMLAGVHNEQFF. The CDR3 DNA follows: TGTGCCACCATGCTAGCGGGAGTCCACAATGAGCAGTTCTTC. Full variable domain (rest looked up from reference TRBV7-9 and TRBJ2-1): DTGVSQNPRHKITKRGQNVTFRCDPISEHNRLYWYRQTLGQGPEFLTYFQNEAQLEKSRLLSDRFSAERPKGSFSTLEIQRTEQGDSAMYLCATMLAGVHNEQFFGPGTRLTVL.